Reported below is one T cell receptor (beta chain). Its antigen remains unknown. Within the sample, other DNA sequences also encode this same CDR3. This specimen comes from a study of T cell responses to AZD1222 COVID-19 vaccine. The CDR3 spans 13 residues. The ends were cut back, 4 bases at V and 1 base at J, with 7 bases in the middle. The germline gives CDR1 MNHEY, CDR2 SVGEGT. General study results and limits: Repertoires were obtained solely post-peak T cell response. At 160-218 and 743-854, vaccine-associated CD4 TCRs were dominant, and they spanned spike.

Measured with immunoSEQ multiplex PCR; TCRdb has only the in-frame clones, and not every one. The data hold around 120,000 clones, with roughly 85% observed a single time. The input for sequencing was peripheral blood, taken 28 days after the second AZD1222 dose. The TCR was taken from an adult who received the AZD1222 COVID-19 vaccine. The chain has TRBV6-2 or TRBV6-3 and TRBJ1-1; TRBD1 might be the D (5 bases). DNA of the CDR3: TGTGCCAGCAGTTCACAGGAGAACACTGAAGCTTTCTTT. Translation: CASSSQENTEAFF.